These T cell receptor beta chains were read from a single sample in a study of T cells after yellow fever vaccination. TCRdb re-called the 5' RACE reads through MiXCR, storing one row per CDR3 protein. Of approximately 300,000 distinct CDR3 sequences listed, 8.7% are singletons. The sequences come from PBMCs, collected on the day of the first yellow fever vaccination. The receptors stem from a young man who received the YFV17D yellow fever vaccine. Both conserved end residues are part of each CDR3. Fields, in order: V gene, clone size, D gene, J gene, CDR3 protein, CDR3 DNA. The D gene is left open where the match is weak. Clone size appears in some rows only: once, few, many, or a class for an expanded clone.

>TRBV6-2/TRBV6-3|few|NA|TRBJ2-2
CASSVGEAGELFF
TGTGCCAGCAGTGTAGGGGAGGCCGGGGAGCTGTTTTTT
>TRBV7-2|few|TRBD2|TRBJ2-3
CASSLSPSGGADTQYF
TGTGCCAGCAGCTTATCCCCTAGCGGGGGGGCAGATACGCAGTATTTT
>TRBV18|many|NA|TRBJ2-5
CASSLPGPKETQYF
TGTGCCAGCTCATTACCGGGACCTAAGGAAACCCAGTACTTC
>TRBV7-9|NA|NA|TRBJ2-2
CASSPGWEAGDAGELFF
TGTGCCAGCAGCCCAGGCTGGGAGGCAGGGGATGCCGGGGAGCTGTTTTTT
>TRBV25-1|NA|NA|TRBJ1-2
CASSGTEFFGYTF
TGTGCCAGCTCGGGGACGGAGTTCTTCGGCTACACCTTC
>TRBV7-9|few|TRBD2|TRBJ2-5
CATPEQLAGPQETQYF
TGTGCCACCCCCGAACAACTAGCGGGGCCACAAGAGACCCAGTACTTC
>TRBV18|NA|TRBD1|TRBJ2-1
CASSQDRDEQFF
TGTGCCAGCTCTCAGGACAGGGATGAGCAGTTCTTC
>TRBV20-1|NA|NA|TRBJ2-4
CSASVGETGQYF
TGCAGTGCTAGTGTGGGGGAAACGGGGCAGTACTTC
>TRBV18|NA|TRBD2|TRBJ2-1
CASSPSQRGGDNEQFF
TGTGCCAGCTCACCCTCCCAGCGGGGGGGAGACAATGAGCAGTTCTTC
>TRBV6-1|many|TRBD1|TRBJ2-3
CASSWDRGTDTQYF
TGTGCCAGCAGCTGGGACAGGGGCACAGATACGCAGTATTTT
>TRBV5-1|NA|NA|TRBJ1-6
CASSATVGGSDNSPLHF
TGCGCCAGCAGCGCCACGGTGGGTGGTTCCGATAATTCACCCCTCCACTTT
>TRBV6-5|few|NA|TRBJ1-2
CASSYVEGYGYTF
TGTGCCAGCAGTTACGTGGAGGGCTATGGCTACACCTTC
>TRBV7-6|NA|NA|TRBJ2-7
CASSPGQTGEQYF
TGTGCCAGCAGCCCCGGACAGACCGGGGAGCAGTACTTC
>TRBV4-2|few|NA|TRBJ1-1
CASSTWGPLNTEAFF
TGTGCCAGCTCGACCTGGGGACCGCTGAACACTGAAGCTTTCTTT
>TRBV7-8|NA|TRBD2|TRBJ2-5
CASSLAMRGSQETQYF
TGTGCCAGCAGCTTAGCGATGCGGGGGTCTCAAGAGACCCAGTACTTC
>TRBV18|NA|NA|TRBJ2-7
CASSPGAGSYEQYF
TGTGCCAGCTCACCAGGCGCAGGTTCCTACGAGCAGTACTTC
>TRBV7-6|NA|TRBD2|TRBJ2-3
CASTETSGHTDTQYF
TGTGCCAGCACCGAGACTAGCGGACACACAGATACGCAGTATTTT
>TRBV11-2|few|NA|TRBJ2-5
CASSSRGPPGGTQYF
TGTGCCAGCAGCTCCCGGGGACCCCCCGGGGGGACCCAGTACTTC
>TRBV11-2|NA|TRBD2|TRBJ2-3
CASSLWTSATPEDTQYF
TGTGCCAGCAGCTTATGGACTAGCGCCACCCCGGAGGATACGCAGTATTTT
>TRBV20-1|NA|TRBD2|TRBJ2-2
CSARGLAGGYGELFF
TGCAGTGCTAGAGGACTAGCGGGGGGGTACGGGGAGCTGTTTTTT
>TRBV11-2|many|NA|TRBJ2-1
CASSARLGGSYNEQFF
TGTGCCAGCAGCGCCCGCTTGGGGGGCTCCTACAATGAGCAGTTCTTC
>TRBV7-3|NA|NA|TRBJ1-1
CASSFTAAEAFF
TGTGCCAGCAGCTTTACGGCAGCTGAAGCTTTCTTT
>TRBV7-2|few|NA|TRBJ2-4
CASSLRGGHIQYF
TGTGCCAGCAGCTTAAGGGGGGGACACATTCAGTACTTC
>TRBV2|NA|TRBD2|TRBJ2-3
CASRSTSGGANTQYF
TGTGCCAGCCGATCGACTAGCGGGGGGGCCAATACGCAGTATTTT
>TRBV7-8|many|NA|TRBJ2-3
CATGDGARDTQYF
TGTGCCACAGGGGACGGAGCAAGAGATACGCAGTATTTT
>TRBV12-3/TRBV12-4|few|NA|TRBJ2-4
CASTQQGRGSYAIQYF
TGTGCCAGCACTCAACAGGGGAGGGGGAGTTATGCCATTCAGTACTTC
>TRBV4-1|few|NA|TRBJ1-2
CASSQYIGGDNYGYTF
TGCGCCAGCAGCCAGTATATAGGTGGGGACAACTATGGCTACACCTTC
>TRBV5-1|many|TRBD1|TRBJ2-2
CASSGTGQPPGELFF
TGCGCCAGCAGCGGCACGGGACAGCCCCCCGGGGAGCTGTTTTTT
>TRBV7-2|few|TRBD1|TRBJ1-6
CASSLGGQANSPLHF
TGTGCCAGCAGCTTAGGAGGACAGGCAAACTCACCCCTCCACTTT
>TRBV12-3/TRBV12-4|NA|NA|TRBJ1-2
CASSLNRANGYTF
TGTGCCAGCAGTTTGAACAGGGCGAATGGCTACACCTTC
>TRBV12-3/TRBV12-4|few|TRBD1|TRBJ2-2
CASSFHRGNTGELFF
TGTGCCAGCAGTTTCCACAGGGGGAACACCGGGGAGCTGTTTTTT
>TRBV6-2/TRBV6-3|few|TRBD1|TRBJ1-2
CASSYLTLGQGNGYTF
TGTGCCAGCAGTTATCTCACCCTGGGACAGGGAAATGGCTACACCTTC
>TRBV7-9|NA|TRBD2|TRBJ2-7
CASSPRGALEEQYF
TGTGCCAGCAGCCCGCGGGGGGCGCTCGAAGAGCAGTACTTC
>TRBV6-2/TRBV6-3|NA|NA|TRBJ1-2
CASSLTGTPASNGYTF
TGTGCCAGCAGTTTAACCGGGACACCCGCGAGCAATGGCTACACCTTC
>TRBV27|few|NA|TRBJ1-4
CAVEGDNEKLFF
TGTGCCGTTGAGGGGGACAATGAAAAACTGTTTTTT
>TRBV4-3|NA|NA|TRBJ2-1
CASSQALDSSYNEQFF
TGCGCCAGCAGCCAAGCGCTCGATAGCTCCTACAATGAGCAGTTCTTC
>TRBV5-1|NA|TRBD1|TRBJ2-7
CASSPGQGISYEQYF
TGCGCCAGCAGCCCGGGACAGGGAATATCCTACGAGCAGTACTTC
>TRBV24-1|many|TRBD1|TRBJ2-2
CATLGQGPTGELFF
TGTGCCACCCTTGGACAGGGACCCACCGGGGAGCTGTTTTTT
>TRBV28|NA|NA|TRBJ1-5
CASSSPGQPQHF
TGTGCCAGCAGTTCCCCGGGTCAGCCCCAGCATTTT
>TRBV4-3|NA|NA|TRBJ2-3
CASSQVRGRTDTQYF
TGCGCCAGCAGCCAAGTCCGGGGACGGACAGATACGCAGTATTTT